The 32 T cell receptor beta chains below come from one sample, sequenced in a study of cytomegalovirus exposure and HLA in healthy donors. 13 Jbeta primers and 60 Vbeta primers were used for the PCR. Produced via immunoSEQ multiplex PCR; TCRdb's table is partial and in-frame only. The sample holds around 50,000 clones, about four fifths seen once. Sequences were obtained from PBMCs. Source of these receptors: a man in his forties or fifties in good health and CMV-seronegative.

This chain links TRBV28 with TRBJ1-4; D gene unclear. V was pared by 5 bases and J by 3 bases, with 16 bases between. Germline V lookup: CDR1 MDHEN, CDR2 SYDVKM. The CDR3 is 16 residues long. The CDR3 protein is CASSLTGNAANEKLFF. In DNA form, the CDR3 reads TGTGCCAGCAGTCTCACCGGGAACGCGGCTAATGAAAAACTGTTTTTT. Based on the CDR3 plus reference TRBV28 and TRBJ1-4, the full variable domain is DVKVTQSSRYLVKRTGEKVFLECVQDMDHENMFWYRQDPGLGLRLIYFSYDVKMKEKGDIPEGYSVSREKKERFSLILESASTNQTSMYLCASSLTGNAANEKLFFGSGTQLSVL.

The chain carries TRBV5-1 and TRBJ2-7, with no clear D. The V gene's germline CDR1 is SGHRS and CDR2 YFSETQ. Trimming pared 5 bases from V and 0 bases from J, leaving 12 bases between. This CDR3 has 14 residues. The CDR3 spells CASSGRTSSYEQYF. CDR3 DNA sequence: TGCGCCAGCAGTGGTCGAACGAGCTCCTACGAGCAGTACTTC. Drawing the rest from reference TRBV5-1 and TRBJ2-7, the complete variable domain is KAGVTQTPRYLIKTRGQQVTLSCSPISGHRSVSWYQQTPGQGLQFLFEYFSETQRNKGNFPGRFSGRQFSNSRSEMNVSTLELGDSALYLCASSGRTSSYEQYFGPGTRLTVT.

This chain links TRBV30 with TRBJ2-3, with 9 positions matching TRBD1. The V gene end was trimmed by 2 bases and the J gene end by 3 bases; junction bases not matched to a gene: 6. This CDR3 has 15 amino acids. The germline CDR1 and CDR2 sequences are GTSNPN and SVGIG (reference sequence). For the CDR3, the DNA is TGTGCCTGGAGTTCAATCGACAGGGGGACAGATACGCAGTATTTT. It yields the protein CAWSSIDRGTDTQYF. The full variable domain, rest sourced from reference TRBV30 and TRBJ2-3, is SQTIHQWPATLVQPVGSPLSLECTVEGTSNPNLYWYRQAAGRGLQLLFYSVGIGQISSEVPQNLSASRPQDRQFILSSKKLLLSDSGFYLCAWSSIDRGTDTQYFGPGTRLTVL.

The chain joins TRBV2 to TRBJ1-4; D not resolved. CDR3 length equals 14 residues. Germline CDR1 and CDR2: SNHLY and FYNNEI. Trimming took off 6 bases at V and 0 bases at J, with 8 bases between the two ends. CDR3 sequence reads: CASRRSATNEKLFF. The CDR3 nucleotides are TGTGCCAGCAGGCGGTCAGCAACTAATGAAAAACTGTTTTTT.

This sequence joins TRBV6-6 and TRBJ2-7; 11 positions agree with TRBD1. V was clipped by 2 bases and J by 6 bases; unmatched bases: 3. CDR3 length: 14 residues. In germline, CDR1 is MNHNY, CDR2 SVGAGI (reference sequence). The CDR3 coding sequence is TGTGCCAGCAGTTACCCGGGACAGGGGGGCGAGCAGTACTTC. It yields the protein CASSYPGQGGEQYF.

This chain connects TRBV10-2 to TRBJ2-7, with a possible D match to TRBD1 (5 bases). The germline CDR1 and CDR2 sequences are WSHSY and SAAADI. The V end was cut by 4 bases, the J end by 7 bases, with 17 bases between. There are 14 residues in the CDR3. CDR3 nucleotides: TGCGCCAGCAGTGCTGGGGTTCAGGGCCTGGAGCAGTACGTC. Translated: CASSAGVQGLEQYV.

The chain couples TRBV7-2 to TRBJ1-1, with TRBD1 as a possible D gene (5 bases). The CDR3 contains 13 residues. CDR1 and CDR2 from the germline V gene are SGHTA and FQGNSA. V lost 0 bases and J 5 bases, leaving 7 bases between the germline ends. CDR3 protein: CASSLAGTTEAFF. The DNA of the CDR3 is TGTGCCAGCAGCTTAGCGGGGACTACTGAAGCTTTCTTT.

The V gene is TRBV11-3, the J gene TRBJ2-1; tentative D call: TRBD2 (5 bases). The germline V and J ends were trimmed by 0 bases and 9 bases, with 12 bases remaining between them. This CDR3 is built from 14 residues. Per germline, CDR1 SGHNT and CDR2 YENEEA. This CDR3 is CASSLDYGVSEQFF. CDR3 DNA sequence: TGTGCCAGCAGCTTAGATTACGGGGTTAGTGAGCAGTTCTTC.

This chain links TRBV7-9 with TRBJ2-3, with 7 bases lining up with TRBD1. Germline-derived CDR1 and CDR2 are SEHNR and FQNEAQ (reference sequence). The CDR3 is made up of 18 amino acids. V lost 5 bases and J lost 3; bases outside the gene matches: 17. CDR3 amino acids: CASSPLDLIQGTTDTQYF. The CDR3 DNA reads as TGTGCCAGCAGCCCGCTCGACCTTATACAGGGGACGACAGATACGCAGTATTTT.

CDR3 DNA sequence: TGTGCCAGCAGCTTATCGTCTAGCGGGGAAAATGAACGCTACGAGCAGTACTTC. Protein product: CASSLSSSGENERYEQYF. This chain uses TRBV13 with TRBJ2-7; 9 bases map to TRBD2. V dropped 2 bases and J dropped 3; count of bases not matched to a gene: 14. This CDR3 comprises 18 residues. Looked up from germline, CDR1 is PRHDT and CDR2 is FYEKMQ (reference sequence).

The chain employs TRBV27 and TRBJ2-1; 10 nucleotides line up with TRBD2. From germline, CDR1 is MNHEY and CDR2 SMNVEV (reference sequence). The CDR3 covers 18 residues. V lost 1 base to trimming and J lost 0 bases; unmatched junction nucleotides: 6. CDR3: CASSLYSGGPGSYNEQFF. The CDR3 DNA reads TGTGCCAGCAGTTTATATAGCGGGGGGCCGGGCTCCTACAATGAGCAGTTCTTC.

This chain joins TRBV7-2 and TRBJ2-5; D not certain. The V end was cut by 3 bases, the J end by 5 bases, with 10 bases between. Per the germline V gene, CDR1 is SGHTA and CDR2 is FQGNSA. This CDR3 contains 13 residues. In nucleotides, the CDR3 is TGTGCCAGCAGCTTGAGCTTCCGGGAGACCCAGTACTTC. Amino acids: CASSLSFRETQYF.

The chain couples TRBV27 to TRBJ1-2, with 7 bases matching TRBD1. The CDR3 covers 14 residues. From germline, CDR1 is MNHEY and CDR2 SMNVEV (reference sequence). V shed 6 bases, J shed 2 bases, and the junction held 6 bases outside the gene matches. In DNA, the CDR3 is TGTGCCAGCAGGCCCTGGGACAGCAACTATGGCTACACCTTC. Encoded protein: CASRPWDSNYGYTF.

The chain links TRBV27 to TRBJ2-2; TRBD1 agrees at 8 bases. CDR1 is MNHEY and CDR2 is SMNVEV in the germline V gene (reference sequence). V shed 2 bases, J shed 6 bases, and the junction held 8 bases outside the gene matches. This CDR3 comprises 16 residues. The CDR3 loop reads CASSLVSGTGPGELFF. The DNA for the CDR3 is TGTGCCAGCAGTTTAGTATCCGGGACAGGACCCGGGGAGCTGTTTTTT.

This chain links TRBV7-2 with TRBJ2-5; 8 positions match TRBD1. CDR3 length: 16 residues. Germline V gives CDR1 SGHTA, CDR2 FQGNSA. The V and J ends lost 6 bases and 1 base, in that order; junction bases with no gene match: 10. CDR3 residues: CASRSGLQGGQETQYF. In DNA form, the CDR3 reads TGTGCCAGCAGGTCGGGTCTACAGGGGGGCCAAGAGACCCAGTACTTC.

V gene TRBV9 combines with J gene TRBJ1-2; D is uncertain. The V and J ends lost 0 bases and 0 bases respectively, with 6 bases between them. CDR3 length equals 14 residues. Germline CDR1 and CDR2: SGDLS and YYNGEE. The DNA of the CDR3 is TGTGCCAGCAGCGTAGGTCAGACTAACTATGGCTACACCTTC. Translating gives CASSVGQTNYGYTF.

The sample holds one count of this clone. V is TRBV11-2 and J is TRBJ2-1; 15 nucleotides agree with TRBD2. This CDR3 has 13 residues. V lost 5 bases to trimming and J lost 16 bases; unmatched junction nucleotides: 6. Germline V CDR1 and CDR2: SGHAT, FQNNGV. The CDR3 reads CASSGGLAGGLFF. The DNA for the CDR3 is TGTGCCAGCAGCGGAGGACTAGCGGGGGGGCTCTTCTTC.

This clone was detected once. For the CDR3, the DNA is TGTGCCAGCAGTGGGTGGGGACAGGGTAACAATGAGCAGTTCTTC. Translation: CASSGWGQGNNEQFF. The chain joins TRBV11-3 to TRBJ2-1, with 9 bases identical to TRBD1. Germline V CDR1 and CDR2: SGHNT, YENEEA. The CDR3 sequence is 15 residues long. Trimming took 6 bases from V and 5 from J; bases not matched to a gene: 8. The entire variable domain, with the rest obtained from reference TRBV11-3 and TRBJ2-1, is as follows: EAGVVQSPRYKIIEKKQPVAFWCNPISGHNTLYWYLQNLGQGPELLIRYENEEAVDDSQLPKDRFSAERLKGVDSTLKIQPAELGDSAVYLCASSGWGQGNNEQFFGPGTRLTVL.

The rearrangement joins TRBV28 to TRBJ1-1; no clear D. CDR1 and CDR2 (germline): MDHEN, SYDVKM. The V end was cut by 2 bases, the J end by 5 bases, with 9 bases between. The CDR3 is 13 residues long. The DNA for the CDR3 is TGTGCCAGCAGTTTACCCCCCCCGACTGAAGCTTTCTTT. Translated: CASSLPPPTEAFF. Filled out from reference TRBV28 and TRBJ1-1, the complete variable domain reads DVKVTQSSRYLVKRTGEKVFLECVQDMDHENMFWYRQDPGLGLRLIYFSYDVKMKEKGDIPEGYSVSREKKERFSLILESASTNQTSMYLCASSLPPPTEAFFGQGTRLTVV.

The V gene is TRBV5-1, the J gene TRBJ2-3; TRBD2 is a possible D gene (5 bases). This CDR3 is 14 amino acids long. The germline V gene has CDR1 SGHRS and CDR2 YFSETQ. V lost 2 bases, J lost 2 bases, and 9 bases lay in between. CDR3 in amino acids: CASSLSGFTDTQYF. In DNA form, the CDR3 reads TGCGCCAGCAGCTTATCGGGGTTCACAGATACGCAGTATTTT.

The CDR3 sequence is CASSESGKGEQFF. CDR3 bases: TGCGCCAGCAGCGAATCGGGGAAGGGTGAGCAGTTCTTC. The V and J genes are TRBV10-1 and TRBJ2-1; possibly TRBD2 for D (5 bases). CDR1 and CDR2 (germline): WNHNN, SYGVQD (reference sequence). The CDR3 covers 13 residues. Trimming removed 6 bases from V and 9 bases from J, with 15 bases in between.

This chain connects TRBV15 to TRBJ1-1; TRBD1 might be the D (5 bases). The CDR3 runs 15 residues. V gave up 1 base and J gave up 7 bases, with 16 bases separating them. The germline gives CDR1 LNHNV, CDR2 YYDKDF (reference sequence). CDR3 amino acids: CATSRGFADTREAFF. The CDR3 nucleotides read TGTGCCACCAGCAGAGGATTCGCGGACACTCGTGAAGCTTTCTTT.

The rearrangement links TRBV5-4 to TRBJ2-2; 10 nucleotides agree with TRBD2. The CDR3 is made up of 14 amino acids. Germline V gives CDR1 SGHNT, CDR2 YYREEE (reference sequence). V was clipped by 4 bases and J by 6 bases; unmatched bases: 3. The CDR3 coding sequence is TGTGCCAGCAGCGGGACTAGCGTTTCCGGGGAGCTGTTTTTT. Amino acids: CASSGTSVSGELFF.

The rearrangement links TRBV27 to TRBJ1-5; D call uncertain. V was shortened by 4 bases and J by 6 bases, with 10 bases between the two germline ends. The V gene's germline CDR1 is MNHEY and CDR2 SMNVEV (reference sequence). This CDR3 comprises 13 residues. For the CDR3, the DNA is TGTGCCAGCAGTTGGACTTCGTTTCAGCCCCAGCATTTT. Encoded protein: CASSWTSFQPQHF.

This clone occurred once. The chain recombines TRBV2 with TRBJ2-7, with D maybe TRBD2 (6 bases). Looked up from germline, CDR1 is SNHLY and CDR2 is FYNNEI. The CDR3 consists of 17 residues. The V end lost 6 bases, the J end lost 2 bases, and 23 bases lay between the germline ends. CDR3 protein: CASSIDVVWGETYEQYV. The CDR3 nucleotides are TGTGCCAGCAGCATTGATGTCGTCTGGGGGGAAACCTACGAGCAGTACGTC.

In this sample, this clone turned up a few times. The chain uses TRBV19 and TRBJ1-1; 7 bases align to TRBD1. The germline CDR1 and CDR2 sequences are LNHDA and SQIVND (reference sequence). This CDR3 contains 16 residues. V was pared by 3 bases and J by 5 bases, with 12 bases of the junction left unmatched. CDR3 sequence reads: CASSIPRGGAGTEAFF. DNA for the CDR3: TGTGCCAGTAGTATTCCCCGAGGGGGCGCGGGTACTGAAGCTTTCTTT.

The chain links TRBV6-6 to TRBJ1-4; 7 positions match TRBD1. This CDR3 is built from 14 residues. Germline CDR1 MNHNY, CDR2 SVGAGI (reference sequence). Trimming took 0 bases from V and 5 from J; bases not matched to a gene: 0. CDR3 in amino acids: CASSYSDRNEKLFF. The CDR3 DNA sequence: TGTGCCAGCAGTTACTCGGACAGGAATGAAAAACTGTTTTTT.

This chain links TRBV4-3 with TRBJ1-2; possible D gene TRBD1, 6 bases. The CDR3 spans 15 residues. Deletions cut 3 bases from V and 2 bases from J, with 13 bases between. Germline values: CDR1 LGHNA, CDR2 YSLEER. CDR3 nucleotide sequence: TGCGCCAGCAGCCAGATCGGGACACAAAACTATGGCTACACCTTC. Amino acids: CASSQIGTQNYGYTF.

This chain joins TRBV18 and TRBJ1-4; no definite D call. CDR3 length: 13 residues. The V gene's germline CDR1 is KGHSH and CDR2 LQKENI. Trimming removed 4 bases from V and 8 bases from J, with 11 bases in between. The CDR3 here is CASSRESLEKLFF. The CDR3 DNA follows: TGTGCCAGCTCACGGGAGTCGTTGGAAAAACTGTTTTTT. Full variable domain (missing parts from reference TRBV18 and TRBJ1-4): NAGVMQNPRHLVRRRGQEARLRCSPMKGHSHVYWYRQLPEEGLKFMVYLQKENIIDESGMPKERFSAEFPKEGPSILRIQQVVRGDSAAYFCASSRESLEKLFFGSGTQLSVL.

V usage is TRBV28 and J usage is TRBJ2-5; perhaps TRBD2 as D (5 bases). CDR1 is MDHEN, CDR2 SYDVKM, per germline. The CDR3 is made up of 16 amino acids. Trimming shortened V by 3 bases and J by 4 bases, and 18 bases separated the two germline ends. CDR3 in DNA: TGTGCCAGCAGTTTGATCCCCCGGGGAATAGGAGAGACCCAGTACTTC. Its protein is CASSLIPRGIGETQYF.

The gene calls are TRBV15 and TRBJ1-3; tentative D call: TRBD1 (6 bases). This CDR3 comprises 17 residues. Per the germline V gene, CDR1 is LNHNV and CDR2 is YYDKDF (reference sequence). V was shortened by 0 bases and J by 8 bases, with 20 bases between the two germline ends. This CDR3 reads CATSRDQGNRDGDTIYF. CDR3 bases: TGTGCCACCAGCAGAGATCAAGGCAACAGGGACGGGGACACCATATATTTT.

J is TRBJ2-1 and V is TRBV4-2; 9 positions agree with TRBD2. V lost 3 bases to trimming and J lost 6 bases; unmatched junction nucleotides: 6. Germline V CDR1 and CDR2: LGHNA, YNFKEQ. The CDR3 length is 15 residues. CDR3 DNA sequence: TGTGCCAGCAGCCAGAGAGGCGGGGGGGCCAATGAGCAGTTCTTC. Protein sequence: CASSQRGGGANEQFF.